The 6 T cell receptor beta chains presented below share a single source sample, sequenced in a study of Graves' ophthalmopathy and Graves' hyperthyroidism. RNA transcripts yielded amplified TCR beta CDR3 regions. An initial RT-PCR round employing HTBI primers preceded a second-round multiplex PCR. MiXCR, run by TCRdb on the multiplex PCR reads, gives a single entry per CDR3 protein. Of about 480,000 distinct CDR3 sequences in the sample, around an eighth were seen once. Input material: blood. The origin of the receptors is a woman aged 25-40 years with Graves' ophthalmopathy.

The V gene is TRBV5-1, the J gene TRBJ1-1; TRBD1 might be the D (5 bases). There are 16 residues in the CDR3. V was pared by 2 bases and J by 1 base, with 15 bases between. Germline-derived CDR1 and CDR2 are SGHRS and YFSETQ. The CDR3 coding sequence is TGCGCCAGCAGCTTAGTCCCACAGGCCCCGAACACTGAAGCTTTCTTT. Residues: CASSLVPQAPNTEAFF.

This clonotype was observed at least ten times. This chain connects TRBV12-3 or TRBV12-4 to TRBJ2-5; perhaps TRBD2 as D (6 bases). The V gene lost 3 bases and the J gene lost 5 bases, with 13 bases spanning the gap. The CDR3 covers 14 residues. CDR3 coding DNA: TGTGCCAGCAGTTTGGAGGGAAGATCGGAGACCCAGTACTTC. Protein product: CASSLEGRSETQYF.

In this sample, this clonotype turned up many times. The chain uses TRBV28 and TRBJ2-7, with 7 nucleotides matching TRBD1. The CDR3 loop spans 13 amino acids. V was clipped by 8 bases and J by 3 bases; unmatched bases: 7. Germline V gives CDR1 MDHEN, CDR2 SYDVKM. The CDR3 nucleotides read TGTGCCAGCTGGAGACAGGGAAGCTACGAGCAGTACTTC. Its translation: CASWRQGSYEQYF.

The chain carries TRBV6-5 and TRBJ2-5, with 8 positions matching TRBD1. Germline-derived CDR1 and CDR2 are MNHEY and SVGAGI. The CDR3 has 14 amino acids. The CDR3 spells CAISYADRGETQYF. CDR3 sequence (DNA): TGTGCTATCAGTTACGCCGACAGGGGAGAGACCCAGTACTTC.

This clonotype was observed at least ten times. This sequence joins TRBV6-5 and TRBJ1-2; 7 nucleotides match TRBD1. The germline gives CDR1 MNHEY, CDR2 SVGAGI. The CDR3 totals 15 residues. The trim removed 4 bases at V and 4 bases at J, leaving 9 bases unmatched. The CDR3 DNA follows: TGTGCCAGCAGTTCTTCCCGGGACAGAGTCTATGGCTACACCTTC. This gives the protein CASSSSRDRVYGYTF.

This clonotype has at least ten counts. The chain recombines TRBV11-2 with TRBJ2-5, with D perhaps matching TRBD2 (5 bases). This CDR3 spans 13 amino acids. Germline-derived CDR1 and CDR2 are SGHAT and FQNNGV. V was cut by 5 bases and J by 3 bases, with 10 bases left in between. DNA of the CDR3: TGTGCCAGCAGCCCACAAGCGGAAGAGACCCAGTACTTC. Its protein is CASSPQAEETQYF. The whole variable domain, remainder taken from reference TRBV11-2 and TRBJ2-5, is EAGVAQSPRYKIIEKRQSVAFWCNPISGHATLYWYQQILGQGPKLLIQFQNNGVVDDSQLPKDRFSAERLKGVDSTLKIQPAKLEDSAVYLCASSPQAEETQYFGPGTRLLVL.